The clone carrying this T cell receptor beta chain was detected only a few times. Germline V CDR1 and CDR2: MNHEY, SMNVEV (reference sequence). With 5 bases clipped from V and 8 bases from J, the junction kept 6 bases outside the gene matches. The CDR3 sequence is 14 residues long. These data come from a study of blood T cell repertoires in COVID-19. The data were produced by immunoSEQ multiplex PCR, yet TCRdb's version contains in-frame clones alone and is incomplete. The sample consists of 390,000 or so clones, 86% of them appearing once. What was sequenced was peripheral blood. This rearrangement joins TRBV27 to TRBJ1-6; 7 bases fit TRBD1. The sequence was collected from a woman aged 25-40 years with active or convalescent COVID-19. The CDR3 region is CASSAWDRHSPLHF. The CDR3 DNA sequence: TGTGCCAGCAGTGCCTGGGACAGACATTCACCCCTCCACTTT.